This T cell receptor beta chain was sequenced for a study of response to subunit inactivated influenza vaccine. Germline loops: CDR1 SGHRS, CDR2 YFSETQ. This CDR3 is 13 amino acids long. The sample holds many counts of this clonotype. What it recognizes is unknown. The junction shows a germline mismatch at one end, possibly a read error. MiXCR, applied by TCRdb to the RT-PCR reads, yields one record per CDR3 protein. The table lists hundreds of thousands of distinct CDR3 sequences, about 12% of them singletons. Findings of the study overall: The authors proposed limited new T cell recruitment per seasonal influenza vaccination.

The V call is TRBV5-1, the J call TRBJ2-1; the D gene is possibly TRBD2 (5 bases). This clonotype originated in a man between 50 and 59 years old who received an inactivated influenza vaccine. Specimen: PBMCs from blood, collected on the day of vaccination. This CDR3 is CASSLASYNEQFF. The CDR3 coding sequence is TGTGCCAGCAGCTTAGCGAGTTACAATGAGCAGTTCTTC.